Listed below are T cell receptor beta chains from one sample, sequenced in a study of blood T cell repertoires in COVID-19. The protocol was immunoSEQ multiplex PCR, while the TCRdb copy is restricted to in-frame clones and leaves out a portion. Among some 160,000 clones, approximately 83% were seen once, and the ten largest hold approximately 12%. Source material: peripheral blood. These receptors were obtained from a man between 65 and 85 years old who had recovered from COVID-19. The CDR3 runs from the conserved cysteine through the conserved F or W. The D gene is left open where the match is weak. The size of a clone is reported for some rows only, either as once, few or many, or as a class for expanded clones.

J gene	clone size	V gene	D gene	CDR3 DNA	CDR3 protein
TRBJ1-2	-	TRBV7-2	-	TGTGCCAGCAGCTTAGGGGGCCGGGTCGCCTATGGCTACACCTTC	CASSLGGRVAYGYTF
TRBJ2-1	-	TRBV7-9	TRBD2	TGTGCCAGCAGCTTTAGCGGGAGGGCCGGTTACAATGAGCAGTTCTTC	CASSFSGRAGYNEQFF
TRBJ2-1	-	TRBV10-3	TRBD1	TGTGCCATCAGTAGGGACAGGGGGCCAGTTAATAGTGGCAATGAGCAGTTCTTC	CAISRDRGPVNSGNEQFF
TRBJ2-7	-	TRBV6-2/TRBV6-3	-	TGTGCCAGCAGTTCGGGGGCCTACGAGCAGTACTTC	CASSSGAYEQYF
TRBJ1-6	few	TRBV10-3	-	TGTGCCATCAGTGAAACAGGGCGATATAATTCACCCCTCCACTTT	CAISETGRYNSPLHF
TRBJ1-4	-	TRBV6-5	-	TGTGCCAGCAGTTACTCCCCGGGGATTTCGGAAAAACTGTTTTTT	CASSYSPGISEKLFF
TRBJ2-2	-	TRBV5-1	TRBD2	TGCGCCAGCAGCGAGGGACTAGCGGGAGCTACGAACACCGGGGAGCTGTTTTTT	CASSEGLAGATNTGELFF
TRBJ2-3	-	TRBV2	TRBD1	TGTGCCAGCAAGCCAAGGGACAGCCATCTCGCAGATACGCAGTATTTT	CASKPRDSHLADTQYF
TRBJ2-7	-	TRBV5-1	TRBD1	TGCGCCAGATCGACAGGGGGCGAAGACGAGCAGTACTTC	CARSTGGEDEQYF
TRBJ2-7	-	TRBV7-9	-	TGTGCCAGCAGCTTCCCCGGGTACGAGCAGTACTTC	CASSFPGYEQYF
TRBJ2-7	-	TRBV5-1	TRBD1	TGCGCCAGCAGCTTGTTTCAGGGGGCCTACGAGCAGTACTTC	CASSLFQGAYEQYF
TRBJ2-2	-	TRBV11-2	-	TGTGCCAGCAGCTTAGGCTTGGCAACCGGGGAGCTGTTTTTT	CASSLGLATGELFF
TRBJ2-2	-	TRBV11-3	-	TGTGCCAGCAGCTTTGGCGGAGGGAACACCGGGGAGCTGTTTTTT	CASSFGGGNTGELFF
TRBJ2-7	-	TRBV4-1	-	TGCGCCAGCAGCCCCTCGGGAGTGGGAGATCTCGAGCAGTACTTC	CASSPSGVGDLEQYF
TRBJ1-6	-	TRBV9	-	TGTGCCAGCAGCCTCGGGACTTTGAGTAATTCACCCCTCCACTTT	CASSLGTLSNSPLHF
TRBJ2-2	-	TRBV9	-	TGTGCCAGCAGCACTTTAGAGAGGCAGGGGTTAGCCGGGGAGCTGTTTTTT	CASSTLERQGLAGELFF
TRBJ2-3	-	TRBV3-1/TRBV3-2	-	TGTGCCAGCAGCCAAGTGTCCAGCGGGTGGGTGACGCAGTATTTT	CASSQVSSGWVTQYF
TRBJ2-1	-	TRBV5-1	TRBD1	TGCGCCAGCAGCCCCACCGGGACAGGATACAATGAGCAGTTCTTC	CASSPTGTGYNEQFF
TRBJ2-1	-	TRBV19	-	TGTGCCAGTAGTATGCGGGACTCCTACAATGAGCAGTTCTTC	CASSMRDSYNEQFF
TRBJ2-1	once	TRBV7-8	-	TGTGCCACAACCTGGATGGGGGGGCGTTTGGGTGAGCAGTTCTTC	CATTWMGGRLGEQFF
TRBJ1-4	few	TRBV27	-	TGTGCCAGCAGTTTAGGCGACAGGATAGGTGAAAAACTGTTTTTT	CASSLGDRIGEKLFF
TRBJ2-1	-	TRBV4-1	-	TGCGCCAGCAGCCGATCTGGTGGGCGGGTCGGGACCTACAATGAGCAGTTCTTC	CASSRSGGRVGTYNEQFF
TRBJ2-3	-	TRBV7-2	TRBD2	TGTGCCAGCAGCTCCCGACTAGCGGGGGGGACAGATACGCAGTATTTT	CASSSRLAGGTDTQYF
TRBJ2-1	-	TRBV18	TRBD1	TGTGCCAGCTCACTCCTACAGGGGGACAGCTCCTACAATGAGCAGTTCTTC	CASSLLQGDSSYNEQFF
TRBJ2-1	-	TRBV5-4	TRBD2	TGTGCCAGCAGCGCCACTAGCGGGGTTTATTCTGAGCAGTTCTTC	CASSATSGVYSEQFF
TRBJ2-5	-	TRBV19	TRBD1	TGTGCCAGTAGTCCCAACCGACAGGGGACGGGAGAGACCCAGTACTTC	CASSPNRQGTGETQYF
TRBJ2-2	-	TRBV15	TRBD2	TGTGCCACCAGCGTGCTAGCGGGAGGGCCAGAAACCGGGGAGCTGTTTTTT	CATSVLAGGPETGELFF
TRBJ1-1	-	TRBV18	-	TGTGCCAGCTCGACTGGCCCAGTGAACACTGAAGCTTTCTTT	CASSTGPVNTEAFF
TRBJ1-5	-	TRBV7-8	-	TGTGCCAGCAGCCTAGCAGGGGATCAGCCCCAGCATTTT	CASSLAGDQPQHF
TRBJ2-3	-	TRBV28	TRBD1	TGTGCCAGCGTCCAAGGGGGCAGGGTGATTGATACGCAGTATTTT	CASVQGGRVIDTQYF
TRBJ1-2	once	TRBV6-4	TRBD1	TGTGCCAGCAGCAAAACAGGGGGCGGGTATGGCTACACCTTC	CASSKTGGGYGYTF
TRBJ1-1	-	TRBV4-1	TRBD1	TGCGCCAGCAGCACGCGGACAGGGGGCTACACTGAAGCTTTCTTT	CASSTRTGGYTEAFF
TRBJ2-7	-	TRBV18	TRBD2	TGTGCCAGCTCACCATCTAGCGGGAATTACGAGCAGTACTTC	CASSPSSGNYEQYF
TRBJ2-7	-	TRBV9	TRBD1	TGTGCCAGCAGCGGACAGGGCTACGAGCAGTACTTC	CASSGQGYEQYF
TRBJ2-5	-	TRBV5-1	-	TGCGCCAGCAGCTTGGATCAACAGCCTGCAGAGACCCAGTACTTC	CASSLDQQPAETQYF
TRBJ2-7	-	TRBV20-1	TRBD2	TGCAGTGCTGGGACTAGCGCCGAGCAGTACTTC	CSAGTSAEQYF
TRBJ2-5	-	TRBV4-3	-	TGCGCCAGCAGCCGACGACGGGGTAGCGTCGAGACCCAGTACTTC	CASSRRRGSVETQYF
TRBJ2-2	-	TRBV5-1	TRBD2	TGCGCCAGCAGCTTGGAGGGACTAGCGGTACCCGGGGAGCTGTTTTTT	CASSLEGLAVPGELFF
TRBJ2-1	-	TRBV5-1	-	TGCGCCAGCAGCTCAGAATTCAGTCCGGGGGTGCAGTTCTTC	CASSSEFSPGVQFF
TRBJ2-3	-	TRBV5-1	-	TGCGCCAGCAGCCCAGGACACGCGGCCCCTAGCACAGATACGCAGTATTTT	CASSPGHAAPSTDTQYF
TRBJ2-1	-	TRBV11-3	TRBD2	TGTGCCAGCAGCTTAGTTAGGACTAGCCATGAGCAGTTCTTC	CASSLVRTSHEQFF
TRBJ2-7	-	TRBV18	-	TGTGCCAGCTCACCAGGGAGCTACGAGCAGTACTTC	CASSPGSYEQYF
TRBJ2-2	large	TRBV3-1/TRBV3-2	-	TGTGCCAGCAGCCAAGAAGAGGTCGCAAACACCGGGGAGCTGTTTTTT	CASSQEEVANTGELFF
TRBJ2-7	few	TRBV6-1	-	TGTGCCAGCAGTGATTTCAGGGGCCACACGTACGAGCAGTACTTC	CASSDFRGHTYEQYF
TRBJ1-5	-	TRBV12-5	TRBD1	TGTGCTAGTGGTTTGGTAGACCTGGGGACAGGTCTTGACAATCAGCCCCAGCATTTT	CASGLVDLGTGLDNQPQHF
TRBJ1-2	-	TRBV12-3/TRBV12-4	-	TGTGCCAGCAGTTTAGGGTCCCCAGGGAGCTACACCTTC	CASSLGSPGSYTF
TRBJ1-4	-	TRBV18	-	TGTGCCAGCTCACCAGGCGGGTCCTATAATGAAAAACTGTTTTTT	CASSPGGSYNEKLFF
TRBJ2-1	-	TRBV21-1	-	TGTGCCAGCAGCAAAGTGACAGGGTGGGAATCGTCCTACAATGAGCAGTTCTTC	CASSKVTGWESSYNEQFF
TRBJ1-4	-	TRBV2	-	TGTGCCAGCAGTGAAACAGGGAATGAAAAACTGTTTTTT	CASSETGNEKLFF
TRBJ2-5	-	TRBV27	-	TGTGCCAGCAGTGGGACCTTAGCGGAGAGGAGGGTGACCCAGTACTTC	CASSGTLAERRVTQYF
TRBJ2-5	-	TRBV10-1	-	TGCGCCAGCAGTGAAGGGGGACGGGGACAAGAGACCCAGTACTTC	CASSEGGRGQETQYF
TRBJ1-2	-	TRBV7-2	-	TGTGCCAGCAGCTTAGGACGCCGGGGGGATGACTATGGCTACACCTTC	CASSLGRRGDDYGYTF